This T cell receptor beta chain is from a study of vaccination effects on CD4 cells after COVID-19. Note on this clone: The antigen remains undetermined.

In germline, CDR1 is LNHDA, CDR2 SQIVND (reference sequence). This CDR3 has 13 residues. V was shortened by 6 bases and J by 5 bases, with 13 bases between the two germline ends. Ahead of sequencing, the ViraFEST assay grew antigen-specific CD4+ T cells using viral peptide pools. The authors isolated CD4+ T cells after 10 days of culture. Vaccinated recipients, who were negative for nucleocapsid antibodies, had no history of SARS-CoV-2 infection. They grew approximately 2.1 million PBMC in each well, adding about 9.5 IU/ml IL-2 and approximately 9.2 ug/ml peptides. TCRdb's table, derived via immunoSEQ multiplex PCR, lists solely in-frame clones and lacks some. The sample records about 54,000 clones, approximately 70% being singletons.

The rearrangement links TRBV19 to TRBJ2-5, with D possibly being TRBD2 (7 bases). This TCR was sampled from a human donor who received a COVID-19 vaccine. This specimen consisted of CD4+ T cells from PBMCs cultured with SARS-CoV-2 spike peptides, obtained before COVID-19 vaccination. CDR3 amino acids: CASRGAAGETQYF. The CDR3 nucleotides are TGTGCCAGTAGGGGGGCAGCGGGGGAGACCCAGTACTTC.